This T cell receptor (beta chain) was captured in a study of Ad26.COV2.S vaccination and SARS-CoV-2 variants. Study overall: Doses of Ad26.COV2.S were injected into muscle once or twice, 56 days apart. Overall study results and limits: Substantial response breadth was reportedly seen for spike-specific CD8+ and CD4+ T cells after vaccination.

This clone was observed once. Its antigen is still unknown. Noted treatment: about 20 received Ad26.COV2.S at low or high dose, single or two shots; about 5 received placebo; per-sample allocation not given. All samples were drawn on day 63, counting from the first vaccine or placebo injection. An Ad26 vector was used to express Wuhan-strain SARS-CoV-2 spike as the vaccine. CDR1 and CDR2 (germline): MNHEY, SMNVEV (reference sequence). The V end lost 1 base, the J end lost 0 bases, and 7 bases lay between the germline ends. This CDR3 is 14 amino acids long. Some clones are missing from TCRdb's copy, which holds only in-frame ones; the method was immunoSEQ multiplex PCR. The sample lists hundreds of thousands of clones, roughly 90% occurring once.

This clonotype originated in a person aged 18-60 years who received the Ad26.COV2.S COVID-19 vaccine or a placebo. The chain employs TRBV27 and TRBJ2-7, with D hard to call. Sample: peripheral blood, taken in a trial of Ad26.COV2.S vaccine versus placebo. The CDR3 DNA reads TGTGCCAGCAGTTTATACCACAGCTCCTACGAGCAGTACTTC. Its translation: CASSLYHSSYEQYF.